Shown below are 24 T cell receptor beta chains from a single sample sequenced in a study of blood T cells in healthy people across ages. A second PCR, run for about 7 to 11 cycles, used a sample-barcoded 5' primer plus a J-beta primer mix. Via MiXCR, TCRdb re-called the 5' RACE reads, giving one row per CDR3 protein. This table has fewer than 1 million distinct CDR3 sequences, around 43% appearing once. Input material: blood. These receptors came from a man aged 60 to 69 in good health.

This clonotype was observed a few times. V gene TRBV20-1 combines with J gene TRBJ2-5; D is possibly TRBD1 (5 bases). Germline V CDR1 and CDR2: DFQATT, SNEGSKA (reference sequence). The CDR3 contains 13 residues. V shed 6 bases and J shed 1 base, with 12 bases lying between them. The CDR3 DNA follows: TGCAGTGCCTCAGGGTCGATCCAAGAGACCCAGTACTTC. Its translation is CSASGSIQETQYF.

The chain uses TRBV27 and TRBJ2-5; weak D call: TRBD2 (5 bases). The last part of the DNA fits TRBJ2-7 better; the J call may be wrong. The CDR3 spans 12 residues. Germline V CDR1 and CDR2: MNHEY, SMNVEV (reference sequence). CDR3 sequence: CASSQRVGEQYF. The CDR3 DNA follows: TGTGCCAGCAGTCAGAGGGTCGGCGAGCAGTACTTC.

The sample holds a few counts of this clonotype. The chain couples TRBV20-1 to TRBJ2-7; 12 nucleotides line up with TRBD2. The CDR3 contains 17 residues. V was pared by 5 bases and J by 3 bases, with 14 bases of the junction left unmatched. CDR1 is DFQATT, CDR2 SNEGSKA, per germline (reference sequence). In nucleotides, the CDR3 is TGCAGTGCTGAATCCACACTAGCGGGGGGCTCTCTCTACGAGCAGTACTTC. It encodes CSAESTLAGGSLYEQYF.

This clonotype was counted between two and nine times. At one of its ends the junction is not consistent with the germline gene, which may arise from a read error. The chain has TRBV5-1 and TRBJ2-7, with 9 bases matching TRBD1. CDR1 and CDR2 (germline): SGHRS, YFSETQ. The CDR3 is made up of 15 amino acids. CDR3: CASNLQQGAGYEQYF. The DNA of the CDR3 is TGCGCCAGCAACTTGCAACAGGGGGCTGGATACGAGCAGTACTTC.

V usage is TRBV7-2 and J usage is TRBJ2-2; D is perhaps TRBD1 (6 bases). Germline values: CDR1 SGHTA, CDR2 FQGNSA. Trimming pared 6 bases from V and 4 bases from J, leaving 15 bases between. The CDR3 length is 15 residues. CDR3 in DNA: TGTGCCAGCAGACGAGAGACAGGTTCCACCGGGGAGCTGTTTTTT. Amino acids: CASRRETGSTGELFF.

The CDR3 bases are TGTGCCAGCAGTTTGACAGTTTCTGAGGGTCAGCCCCAGCATTTT. The encoded protein is CASSLTVSEGQPQHF. This chain connects TRBV12-3 or TRBV12-4 to TRBJ1-5; TRBD1 is a possible D gene (5 bases). The CDR3 is made up of 15 amino acids. Trimming shortened V by 3 bases and J by 6 bases, and 15 bases separated the two germline ends.

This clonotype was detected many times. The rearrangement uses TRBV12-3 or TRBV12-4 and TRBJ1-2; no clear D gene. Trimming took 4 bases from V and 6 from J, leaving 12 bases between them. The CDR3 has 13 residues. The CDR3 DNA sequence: TGTGCCAGCAGTTATAGGAGTTTGGATGGCTACACCTTC. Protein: CASSYRSLDGYTF.

CDR3 bases: TGTGCCTCTGCCTACAGGGGTGAATACGAGCAGTACTTC. As protein: CASAYRGEYEQYF. The rearrangement joins TRBV30 to TRBJ2-7; 7 bases line up with TRBD1. The CDR3 covers 13 residues. Unmatched junction bases numbered 10, after V lost 7 bases and J lost 4 bases. From germline, CDR1 is GTSNPN and CDR2 SVGIG (reference sequence).

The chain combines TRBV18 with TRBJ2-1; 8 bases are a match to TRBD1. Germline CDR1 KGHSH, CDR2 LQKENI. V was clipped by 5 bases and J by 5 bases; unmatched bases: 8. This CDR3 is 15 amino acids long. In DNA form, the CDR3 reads TGTGCCAGCTCAATGAGACAGGGGAGCCACAATGAGCAGTTCTTC. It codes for CASSMRQGSHNEQFF.

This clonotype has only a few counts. CDR3 DNA sequence: TGTGCCACCAGCAGGGCAGGGGCCCTCGTCTACGAGCAGTACTTC. This translates into CATSRAGALVYEQYF. The V and J genes are TRBV15 and TRBJ2-7; perhaps TRBD1 as D (6 bases). CDR1 LNHNV and CDR2 YYDKDF come from the germline V gene (reference sequence). This CDR3 contains 15 residues. With 3 bases removed from V and 3 bases from J, the gap between germline ends came to 15 bases.

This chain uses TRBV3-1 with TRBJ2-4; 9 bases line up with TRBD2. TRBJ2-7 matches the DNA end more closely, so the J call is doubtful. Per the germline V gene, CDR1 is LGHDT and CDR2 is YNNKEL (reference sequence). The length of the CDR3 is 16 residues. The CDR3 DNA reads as TGTGCCAGCAGCCGAGATCGCGCTAGCGGGGATAGCGAGCAGTACTTC. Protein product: CASSRDRASGDSEQYF.

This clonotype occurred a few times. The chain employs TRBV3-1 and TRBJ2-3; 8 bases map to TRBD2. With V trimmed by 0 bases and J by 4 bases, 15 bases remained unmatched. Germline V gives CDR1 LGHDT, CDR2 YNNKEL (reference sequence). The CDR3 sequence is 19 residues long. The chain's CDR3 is CASSQELDSGVVGADTQYF. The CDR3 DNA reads TGTGCCAGCAGCCAAGAGCTGGATAGCGGGGTTGTTGGAGCAGATACGCAGTATTTT.

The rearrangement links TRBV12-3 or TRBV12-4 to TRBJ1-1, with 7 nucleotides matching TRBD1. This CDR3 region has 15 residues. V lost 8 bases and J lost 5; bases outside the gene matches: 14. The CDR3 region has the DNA TGTGCCAGCCTAAGTTCCGACAGGGCCCAAACTGAAGCTTTCTTT. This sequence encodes CASLSSDRAQTEAFF.

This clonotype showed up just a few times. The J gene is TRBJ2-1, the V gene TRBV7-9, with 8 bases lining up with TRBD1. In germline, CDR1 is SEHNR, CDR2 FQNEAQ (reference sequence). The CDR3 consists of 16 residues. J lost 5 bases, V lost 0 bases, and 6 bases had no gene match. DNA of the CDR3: TGTGCCAGCAGCTTAGCCGGACAGGGAGTAGACAATGAGCAGTTCTTC. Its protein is CASSLAGQGVDNEQFF.

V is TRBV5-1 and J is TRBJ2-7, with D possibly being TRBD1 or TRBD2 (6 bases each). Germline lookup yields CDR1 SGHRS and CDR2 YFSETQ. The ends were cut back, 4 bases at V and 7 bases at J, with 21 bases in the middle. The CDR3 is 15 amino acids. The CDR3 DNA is TGCGCCAGCAGCGGGGACTCCTACCTTAGGGGGGAGCAGTACTTC. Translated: CASSGDSYLRGEQYF.

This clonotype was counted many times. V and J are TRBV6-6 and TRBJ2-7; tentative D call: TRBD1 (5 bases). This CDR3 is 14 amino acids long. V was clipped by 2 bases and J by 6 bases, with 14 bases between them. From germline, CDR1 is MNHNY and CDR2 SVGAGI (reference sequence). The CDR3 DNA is TGTGCCAGCAGTTACGACAAAAGGGGCGGCGAGCAGTACTTC. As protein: CASSYDKRGGEQYF.

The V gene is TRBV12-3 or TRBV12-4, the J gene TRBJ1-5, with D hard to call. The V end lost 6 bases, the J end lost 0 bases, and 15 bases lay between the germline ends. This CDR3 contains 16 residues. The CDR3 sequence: CASSQLTMTSNQPQHF. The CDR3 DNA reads TGTGCCAGCAGCCAGCTCACCATGACTAGCAATCAGCCCCAGCATTTT.

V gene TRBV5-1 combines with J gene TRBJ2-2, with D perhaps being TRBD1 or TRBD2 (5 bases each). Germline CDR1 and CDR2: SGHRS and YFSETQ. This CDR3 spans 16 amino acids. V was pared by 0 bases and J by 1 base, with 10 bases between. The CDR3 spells CASSLAGTRNTGELFF. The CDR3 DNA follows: TGCGCCAGCAGCTTGGCCGGGACCCGGAACACCGGGGAGCTGTTTTTT.

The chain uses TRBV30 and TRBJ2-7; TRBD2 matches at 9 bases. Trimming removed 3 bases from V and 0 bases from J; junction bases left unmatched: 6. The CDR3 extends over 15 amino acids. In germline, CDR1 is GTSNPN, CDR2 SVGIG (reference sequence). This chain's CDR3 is CAWRERGAPSYEQYF. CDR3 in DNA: TGTGCCTGGAGGGAGCGGGGGGCCCCCTCCTACGAGCAGTACTTC.

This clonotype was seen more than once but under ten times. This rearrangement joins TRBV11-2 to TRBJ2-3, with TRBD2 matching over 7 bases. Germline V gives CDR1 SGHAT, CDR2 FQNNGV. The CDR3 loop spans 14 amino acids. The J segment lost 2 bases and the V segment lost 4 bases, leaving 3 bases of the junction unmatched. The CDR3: CASSWSGNTDTQYF. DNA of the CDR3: TGTGCCAGCAGCTGGAGCGGGAACACAGATACGCAGTATTTT.

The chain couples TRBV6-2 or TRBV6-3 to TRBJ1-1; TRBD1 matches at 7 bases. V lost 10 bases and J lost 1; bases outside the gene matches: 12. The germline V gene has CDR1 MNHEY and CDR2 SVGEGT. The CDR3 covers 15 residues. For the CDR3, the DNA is TGTGCCATCGCAGAAAGGACAGGTCCGAACACTGAAGCTTTCTTT. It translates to CAIAERTGPNTEAFF.

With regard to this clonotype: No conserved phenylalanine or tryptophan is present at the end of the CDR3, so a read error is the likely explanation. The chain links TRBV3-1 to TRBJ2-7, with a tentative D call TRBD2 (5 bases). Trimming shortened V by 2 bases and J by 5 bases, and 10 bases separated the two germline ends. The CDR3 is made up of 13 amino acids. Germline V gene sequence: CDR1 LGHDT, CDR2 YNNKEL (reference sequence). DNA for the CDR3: TGTGCCAGCAGCCAAACTAGGTATAACGAGCAGTACTTA. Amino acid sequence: CASSQTRYNEQYL.

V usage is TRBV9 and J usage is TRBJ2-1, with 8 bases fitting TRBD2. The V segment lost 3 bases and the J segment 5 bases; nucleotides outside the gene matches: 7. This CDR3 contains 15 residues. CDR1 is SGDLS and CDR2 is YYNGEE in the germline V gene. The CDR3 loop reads CASSASGGINNEQFF. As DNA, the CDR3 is TGTGCCAGCAGCGCCTCGGGGGGGATCAACAATGAGCAGTTCTTC.

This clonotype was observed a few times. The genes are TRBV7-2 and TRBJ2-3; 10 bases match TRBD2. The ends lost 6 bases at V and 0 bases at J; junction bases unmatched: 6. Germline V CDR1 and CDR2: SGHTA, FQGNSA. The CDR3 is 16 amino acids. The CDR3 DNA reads TGTGCCAGCAGACGGACTAGCGGCACTAGCACAGATACGCAGTATTTT. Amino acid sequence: CASRRTSGTSTDTQYF. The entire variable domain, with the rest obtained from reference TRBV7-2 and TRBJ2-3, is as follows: GAGVSQSPSNKVTEKGKDVELRCDPISGHTALYWYRQSLGQGLEFLIYFQGNSAPDKSGLPSDRFSAERTGGSVSTLTIQRTQQEDSAVYLCASRRTSGTSTDTQYFGPGTRLTVL.